This T cell receptor beta chain was recovered during a study of shared clonotypes between healthy human individuals. Generated by immunoSEQ multiplex PCR, the TCRdb table keeps only in-frame clones and is missing some. The sample lists about 2 million clones, about 95% occurring once. Naivety among CD8 cells was defined by CD45RO negativity and positive CCR7 selection, thereby excluding terminally differentiated effector memory CD45RA+ cells. Within Nashville, Tennessee resided all donors, each a Caucasian adult. Trimming removed 5 bases at V and 5 bases at J, with 15 bases between. The CDR3 length is 14 residues. CDR1 and CDR2 (germline): SGHAT, FQNNGV.

Sequenced sample: naive CD8+ T cells sorted from blood. The receptor's source is a man aged 18 to 30 in good health. The chain is built from TRBV11-2 and TRBJ2-5; a possible D gene is TRBD2 (5 bases). The CDR3 region is CASSIYTPGETQYF. The CDR3 DNA reads as TGTGCCAGCAGCATATACACCCCGGGGGAGACCCAGTACTTC.